The sequence of this TCR beta chain was determined in a study of T cell responses to AZD1222 COVID-19 vaccine. The CDR3 covers 16 residues. V lost 6 bases and J lost 0; bases outside the gene matches: 3. Germline-derived CDR1 and CDR2 are MDHEN and SYDVKM. Profiling relied on immunoSEQ multiplex PCR, and the TCRdb table lists in-frame clones only, not all of them. The repertoire holds about 130,000 clones, with 85% to 95% as singletons. This chain connects TRBV28 to TRBJ2-2, with 11 bases matching TRBD2. This TCR was recovered from an adult in good health. The source material was peripheral blood, sampled on day 0 of AZD1222 vaccination. As DNA, the CDR3 is TGTGCCAGCAGGGCTAGCGGGGGGTCGAACACCGGGGAGCTGTTTTTT. This encodes CASRASGGSNTGELFF.